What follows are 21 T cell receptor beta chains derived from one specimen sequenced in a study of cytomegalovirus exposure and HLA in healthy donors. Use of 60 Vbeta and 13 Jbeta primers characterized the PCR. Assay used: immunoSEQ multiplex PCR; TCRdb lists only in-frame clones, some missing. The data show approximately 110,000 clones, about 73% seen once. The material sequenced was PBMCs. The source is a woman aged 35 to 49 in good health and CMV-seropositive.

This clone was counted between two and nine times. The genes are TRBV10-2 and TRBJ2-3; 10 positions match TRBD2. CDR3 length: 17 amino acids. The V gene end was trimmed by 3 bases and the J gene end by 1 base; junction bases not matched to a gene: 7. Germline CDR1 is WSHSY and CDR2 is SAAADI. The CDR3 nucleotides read TGCGCCAGCAGTGAAGCAGCGGGGGGGCCAGGCACAGATACGCAGTATTTT. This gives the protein CASSEAAGGPGTDTQYF.

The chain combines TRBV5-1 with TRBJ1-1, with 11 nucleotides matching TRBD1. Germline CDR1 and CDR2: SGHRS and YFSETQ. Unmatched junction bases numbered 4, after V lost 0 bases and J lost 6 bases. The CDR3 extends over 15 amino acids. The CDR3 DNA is TGCGCCAGCAGCTTGGAGGGGACAGGGGGATCTGAAGCTTTCTTT. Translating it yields CASSLEGTGGSEAFF. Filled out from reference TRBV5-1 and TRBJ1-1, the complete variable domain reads KAGVTQTPRYLIKTRGQQVTLSCSPISGHRSVSWYQQTPGQGLQFLFEYFSETQRNKGNFPGRFSGRQFSNSRSEMNVSTLELGDSALYLCASSLEGTGGSEAFFGQGTRLTVV.

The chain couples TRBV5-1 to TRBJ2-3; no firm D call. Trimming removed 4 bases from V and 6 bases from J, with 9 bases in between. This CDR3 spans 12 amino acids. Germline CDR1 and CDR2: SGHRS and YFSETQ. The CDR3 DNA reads TGCGCCAGCAGCCCAGAACGCGATACGCAGTATTTT. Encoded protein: CASSPERDTQYF.

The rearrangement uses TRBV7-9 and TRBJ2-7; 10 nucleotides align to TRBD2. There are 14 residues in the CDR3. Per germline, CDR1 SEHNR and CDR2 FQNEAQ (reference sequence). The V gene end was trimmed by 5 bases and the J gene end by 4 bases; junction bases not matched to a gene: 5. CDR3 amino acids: CASSTPGLAYEQYF. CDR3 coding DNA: TGTGCCAGCAGCACTCCGGGACTAGCGTACGAGCAGTACTTC.

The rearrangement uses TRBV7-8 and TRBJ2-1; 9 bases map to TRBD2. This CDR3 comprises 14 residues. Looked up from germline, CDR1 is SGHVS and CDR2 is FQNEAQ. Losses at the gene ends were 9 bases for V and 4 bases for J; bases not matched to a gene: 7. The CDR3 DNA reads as TGTGCCAGTGGCGCTAGCGGGGATTACAATGAGCAGTTCTTC. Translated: CASGASGDYNEQFF.

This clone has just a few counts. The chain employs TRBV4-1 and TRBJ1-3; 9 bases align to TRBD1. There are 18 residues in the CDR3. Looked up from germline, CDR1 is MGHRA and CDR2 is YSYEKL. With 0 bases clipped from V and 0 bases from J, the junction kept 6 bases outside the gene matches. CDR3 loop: CASSQEIAGQGSGNTIYF. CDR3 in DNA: TGCGCCAGCAGCCAAGAGATAGCGGGACAGGGCTCTGGAAACACCATATATTTT.

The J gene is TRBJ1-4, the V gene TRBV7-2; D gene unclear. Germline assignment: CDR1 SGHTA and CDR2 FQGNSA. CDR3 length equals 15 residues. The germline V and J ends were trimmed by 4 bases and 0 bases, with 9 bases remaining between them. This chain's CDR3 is CASSSGLATNEKLFF. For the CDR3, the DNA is TGTGCCAGCAGCTCCGGACTGGCAACTAATGAAAAACTGTTTTTT.

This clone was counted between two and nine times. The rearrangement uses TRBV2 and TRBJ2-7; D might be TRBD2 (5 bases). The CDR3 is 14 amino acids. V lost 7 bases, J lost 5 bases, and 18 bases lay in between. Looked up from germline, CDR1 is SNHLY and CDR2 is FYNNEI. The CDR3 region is CASTPNRGFNEQYF. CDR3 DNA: TGTGCCAGCACTCCCAACCGGGGATTTAACGAGCAGTACTTC.

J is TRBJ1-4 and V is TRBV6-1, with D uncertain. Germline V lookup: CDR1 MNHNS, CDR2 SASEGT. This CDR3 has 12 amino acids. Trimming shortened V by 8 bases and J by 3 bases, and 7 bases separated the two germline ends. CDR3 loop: CASSLANEKLFF. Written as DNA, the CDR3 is TGTGCCAGCTCTCTCGCTAATGAAAAACTGTTTTTT.

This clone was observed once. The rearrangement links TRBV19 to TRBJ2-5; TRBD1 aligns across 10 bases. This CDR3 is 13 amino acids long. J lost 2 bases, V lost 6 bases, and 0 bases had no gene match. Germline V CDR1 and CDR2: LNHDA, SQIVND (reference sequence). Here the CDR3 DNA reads TGTGCCAGTAGGGACAGGGGGCAAGAGACCCAGTACTTC. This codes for CASRDRGQETQYF.

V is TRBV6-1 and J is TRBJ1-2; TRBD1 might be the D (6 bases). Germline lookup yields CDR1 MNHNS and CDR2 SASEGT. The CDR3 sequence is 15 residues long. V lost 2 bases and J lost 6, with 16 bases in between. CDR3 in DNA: TGTGCCAGCAGTGAATCGTACGACAGGATGGATGGCTACACCTTC. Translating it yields CASSESYDRMDGYTF.

The CDR3 spells CATSGGGEKLFF. The DNA for the CDR3 is TGTGCCACCAGCGGCGGGGGTGAAAAACTGTTTTTT. The J gene is TRBJ1-4, the V gene TRBV15; the D gene is possibly TRBD1 (5 bases). Germline V lookup: CDR1 LNHNV, CDR2 YYDKDF (reference sequence). There are 12 residues in the CDR3. The ends were cut back, 5 bases at V and 7 bases at J, with 8 bases in the middle. Full variable domain (rest looked up from reference TRBV15 and TRBJ1-4): DAMVIQNPRYQVTQFGKPVTLSCSQTLNHNVMYWYQQKSSQAPKLLFHYYDKDFNNEADTPDNFQSRRPNTSFCFLDIRSPGLGDTAMYLCATSGGGEKLFFGSGTQLSVL.

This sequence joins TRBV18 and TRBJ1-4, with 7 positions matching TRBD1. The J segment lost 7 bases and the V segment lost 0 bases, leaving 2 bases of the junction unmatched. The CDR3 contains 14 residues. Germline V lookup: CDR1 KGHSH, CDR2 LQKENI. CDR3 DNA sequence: TGTGCCAGCTCACCACCAGGGGGCTCTGAAAAACTGTTTTTT. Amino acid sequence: CASSPPGGSEKLFF.

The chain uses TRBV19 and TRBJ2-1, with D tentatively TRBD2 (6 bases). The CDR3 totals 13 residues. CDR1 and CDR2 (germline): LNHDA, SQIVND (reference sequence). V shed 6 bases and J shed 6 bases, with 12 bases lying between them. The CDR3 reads CASREGLANEQFF. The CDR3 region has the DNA TGTGCCAGTAGGGAGGGTCTGGCCAATGAGCAGTTCTTC.

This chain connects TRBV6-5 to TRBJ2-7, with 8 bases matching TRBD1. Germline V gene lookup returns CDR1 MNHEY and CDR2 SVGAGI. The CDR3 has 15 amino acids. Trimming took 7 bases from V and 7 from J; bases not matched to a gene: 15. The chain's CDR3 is CASKIIRQGAGEQYF. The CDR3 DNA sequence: TGTGCCAGCAAGATTATTCGGCAGGGGGCGGGGGAGCAGTACTTC.

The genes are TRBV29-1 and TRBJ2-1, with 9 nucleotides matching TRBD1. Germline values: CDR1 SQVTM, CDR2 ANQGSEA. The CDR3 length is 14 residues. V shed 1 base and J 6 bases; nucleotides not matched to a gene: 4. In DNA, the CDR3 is TGCAGCGTTGAAGGGACAGGGGCTACCAATGAGCAGTTCTTC. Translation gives CSVEGTGATNEQFF.

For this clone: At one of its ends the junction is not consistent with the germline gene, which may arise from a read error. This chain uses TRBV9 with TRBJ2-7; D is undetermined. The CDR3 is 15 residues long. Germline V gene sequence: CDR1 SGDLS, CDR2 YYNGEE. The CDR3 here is CARSVGLQARYEQYF. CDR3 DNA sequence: TGTGCCCGCAGCGTAGGCCTGCAGGCGCGCTACGAGCAGTACTTC.

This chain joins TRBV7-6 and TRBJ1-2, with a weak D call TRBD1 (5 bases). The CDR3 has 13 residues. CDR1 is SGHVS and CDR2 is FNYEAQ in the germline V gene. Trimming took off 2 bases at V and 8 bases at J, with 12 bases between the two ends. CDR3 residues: CASSLNRGRGYTF. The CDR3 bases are TGTGCCAGCAGCTTAAATAGGGGCCGAGGCTACACCTTC. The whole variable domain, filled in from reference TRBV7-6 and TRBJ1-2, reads GAGVSQSPRYKVTKRGQDVALRCDPISGHVSLYWYRQALGQGPEFLTYFNYEAQQDKSGLPNDRFSAERPEGSISTLTIQRTEQRDSAMYRCASSLNRGRGYTFGSGTRLTVV.

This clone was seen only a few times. For the CDR3, the DNA is TGTGCCATCCTGGGACAGGGGAACACTGAAGCTTTCTTT. It codes for CAILGQGNTEAFF. The chain is built from TRBV10-3 and TRBJ1-1; 9 positions match TRBD1. Germline CDR1 is ENHRY and CDR2 is SYGVKD. The V and J ends lost 8 bases and 1 base, in that order; junction bases with no gene match: 2. The CDR3 is made up of 13 amino acids.

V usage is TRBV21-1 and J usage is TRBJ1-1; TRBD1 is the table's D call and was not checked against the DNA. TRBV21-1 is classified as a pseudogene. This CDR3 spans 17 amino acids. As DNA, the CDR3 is TGTGCCAGCAGCCCAACCGGGACAGACGACTTCGACACTGAAGCTTTCTTT. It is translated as CASSPTGTDDFDTEAFF.

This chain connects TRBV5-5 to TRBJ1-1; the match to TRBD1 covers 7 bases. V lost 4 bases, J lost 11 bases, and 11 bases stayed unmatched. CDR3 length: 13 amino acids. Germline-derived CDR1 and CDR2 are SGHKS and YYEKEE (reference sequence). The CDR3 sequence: CASSVRTGTGAFF. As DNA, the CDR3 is TGTGCCAGCAGCGTCCGGACAGGCACTGGGGCTTTCTTT.